This TCR beta chain was retrieved from a study of CXCR3-negative and CXCR3-positive naive CD8 T cells (dated by TCRdb to the late 2010s). Background for the entire study: In total, some 150 million TRB reads were obtained, corresponding to roughly 1.5 +/- 0.3 million reads per library. Diversity and physicochemical repertoire analyses were performed on 11 donors pooled from two independent experiments. TRBV-TRBJ cluster analysis included naive subsets from 5 donors and memory cells from 3 donors.

The CDR3 covers 15 residues, taking in both the cysteine and the phenylalanine. The protein alone is recorded here. CDR1 and CDR2, per the germline V gene (reference sequence), are SEHNR and FQNEAQ. TCRdb records NextSeq 550 as the sequencer. The Human TCR Profiling Kit (MiLaboratory) was used to make UMI-labeled 5' RACE TRB cDNA libraries. The full amount of extracted RNA was used for cDNA synthesis, and the full amount of resulting cDNA was used for PCR amplification. Libraries were prepared in parallel with an identical number of PCR cycles. As for the original processing: MIGEC and MiXCR extracted about 53,000 +/- 10,000 unique UMI-labeled TRB cDNA molecules per library, requiring at least two reads per UMI. On average, 40,000 +/- 10,000 functional in-frame TRB CDR3 nucleotide clonotypes lacking stop codons were found per library. After each sample was downsampled to 5000 UMI-labeled TRB molecules, VDJtools was used to calculate diversity metrics such as normalized Shannon-Wiener and Chao1. VDJtools was used to calculate clonotype-size-weighted physicochemical properties of the central five CDR3 residues, namely interaction energy, strength, volume and Kidera factor 4. TCRdb reprocessed the reads and assigns one entry to each CDR3 protein sequence, leaving out DNA. These V and J calls originate from TCRdb's pipeline instead of the authors' own analysis. The table kept for this sample lists some 130,000 distinct CDR3 sequences. Of the sample, 0.5% to 0.7% falls within the top ten clones.

Each CD8+ T cell subset was flow-sorted in triplicate, and around 320,000 cells per subset were placed directly into RLT lysis buffer. Naive CD8+ T cells were defined stringently as CD45RO-CCR7+CD27+CD95- to exclude memory contaminants. Standard density gradient centrifugation was used to isolate peripheral blood mononuclear cells from buffy coats. Naive CXCR3-negative and CXCR3-positive CD8+ T cells were flow-sorted on a FACSAria III. Total RNA was extracted from sorted cells using an RNeasy Mini Kit. Here is what the overall study found, with its caveats: Similar TRBV-TRBJ usage was shown by naive CXCR3-negative and CXCR3-positive cells from the same donor, whereas distinct patterns were shown by memory cells. Surface CD5, linked to self-reactivity in mice, was comparable between naive subsets; TCR interaction strength was therefore also inferred from TRB CDR3 physicochemical properties. TRB CDR3s from CXCR3-positive naive cells showed higher hydrophobicity (lower Kidera factor 4), lower energy, and higher strength and volume indices than CXCR3-negative naive cells. CXCR3 expression partially decreased after cryopreservation, so most assays used freshly isolated PBMCs. Both naive subsets had comparably high repertoire diversity, while memory CD8+ T cells had much lower repertoire diversity.

Remarks on this clonotype: Its antigen is not yet known.

The sequencing input was naive CXCR3+ CD8+ T cells from blood. The cell subset or site label on this specimen signifies: CD45RO-CCR7+CD27+CD95- naive CD8+ T cells expressing CXCR3 (TNR3+). The receptor was isolated from a human donor in good health. Some clones in this sample may be carry-over from other donors' samples. The V and J segments used are TRBV7-9 and TRBJ2-5; lacking DNA, the TRBD1 call made by TCRdb goes unchecked. For the CDR3, the sequence is CASSSEDRGQETQYF. Here the CDR3 is joined to the reference TRBV7-9 and TRBJ2-5 genes, and the full variable domain is: DTGVSQNPRHKITKRGQNVTFRCDPISEHNRLYWYRQTLGQGPEFLTYFQNEAQLEKSRLLSDRFSAERPKGSFSTLEIQRTEQGDSAMYLCASSSEDRGQETQYFGPGTRLLVL.